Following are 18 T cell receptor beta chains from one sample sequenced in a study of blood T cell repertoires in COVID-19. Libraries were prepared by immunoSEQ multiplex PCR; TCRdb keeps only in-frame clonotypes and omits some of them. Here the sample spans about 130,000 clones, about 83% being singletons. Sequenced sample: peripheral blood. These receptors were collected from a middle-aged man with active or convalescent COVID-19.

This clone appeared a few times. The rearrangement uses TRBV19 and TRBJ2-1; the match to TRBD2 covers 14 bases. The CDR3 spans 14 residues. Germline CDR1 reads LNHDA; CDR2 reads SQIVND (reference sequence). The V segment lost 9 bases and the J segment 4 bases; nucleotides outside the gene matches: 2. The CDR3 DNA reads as TGTGCCAGCGGGACTAGCGGGGGTTACAATGAGCAGTTCTTC. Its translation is CASGTSGGYNEQFF.

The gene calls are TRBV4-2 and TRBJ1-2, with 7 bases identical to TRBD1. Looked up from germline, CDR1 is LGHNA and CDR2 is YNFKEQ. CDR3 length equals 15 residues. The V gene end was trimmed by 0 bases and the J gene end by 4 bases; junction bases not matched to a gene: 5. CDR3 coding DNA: TGTGCCAGCAGCCAAGATGGCGACAGGGTCTATGGCTACACCTTC. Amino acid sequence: CASSQDGDRVYGYTF.

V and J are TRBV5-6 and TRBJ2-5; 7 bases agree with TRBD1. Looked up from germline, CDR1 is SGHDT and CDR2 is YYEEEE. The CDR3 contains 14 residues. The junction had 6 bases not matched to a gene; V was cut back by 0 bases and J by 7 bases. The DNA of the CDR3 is TGTGCCAGCAGCTTGGGTAGACAGGGTGGGACCCAGTACTTC. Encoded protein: CASSLGRQGGTQYF.

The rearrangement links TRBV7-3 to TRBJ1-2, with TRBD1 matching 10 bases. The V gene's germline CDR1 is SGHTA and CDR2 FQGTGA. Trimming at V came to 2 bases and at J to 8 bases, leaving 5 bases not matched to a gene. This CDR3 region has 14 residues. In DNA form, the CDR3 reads TGTGCCAGCAGCTTAGGGACAGGGGCCTTGGGCTACACCTTC. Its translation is CASSLGTGALGYTF.

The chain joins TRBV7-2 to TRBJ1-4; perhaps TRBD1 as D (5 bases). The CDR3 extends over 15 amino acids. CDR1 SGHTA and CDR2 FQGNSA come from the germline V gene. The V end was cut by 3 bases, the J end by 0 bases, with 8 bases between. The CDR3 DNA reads TGTGCCAGCAGCTTCGACAGTGCAACTAATGAAAAACTGTTTTTT. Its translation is CASSFDSATNEKLFF.

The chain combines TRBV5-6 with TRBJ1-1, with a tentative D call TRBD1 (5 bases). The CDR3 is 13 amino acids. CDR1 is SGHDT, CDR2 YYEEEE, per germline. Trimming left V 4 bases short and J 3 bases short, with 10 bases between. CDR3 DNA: TGTGCCAGCAGCATACAGGATTACACTGAAGCTTTCTTT. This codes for CASSIQDYTEAFF.

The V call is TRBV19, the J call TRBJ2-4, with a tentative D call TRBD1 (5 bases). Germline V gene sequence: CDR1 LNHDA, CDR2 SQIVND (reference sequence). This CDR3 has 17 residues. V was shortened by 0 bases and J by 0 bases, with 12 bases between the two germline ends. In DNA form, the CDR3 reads TGTGCCAGTAGTATAGAGGCGACAGAGCTAGCCAAAAACATTCAGTACTTC. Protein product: CASSIEATELAKNIQYF.

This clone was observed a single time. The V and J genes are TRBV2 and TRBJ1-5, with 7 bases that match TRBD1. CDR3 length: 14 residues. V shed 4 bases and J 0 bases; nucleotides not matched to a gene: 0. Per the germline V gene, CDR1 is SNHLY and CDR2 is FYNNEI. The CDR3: CASSGDSSNQPQHF. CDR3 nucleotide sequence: TGTGCCAGCAGTGGGGACAGTAGCAATCAGCCCCAGCATTTT.

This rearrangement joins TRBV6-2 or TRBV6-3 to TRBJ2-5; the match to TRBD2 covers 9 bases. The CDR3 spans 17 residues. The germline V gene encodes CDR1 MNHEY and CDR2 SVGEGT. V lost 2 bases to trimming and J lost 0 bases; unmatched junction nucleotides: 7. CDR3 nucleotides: TGTGCCAGCAGTTACCGGGCTAGCGGGGTTGACCAAGAGACCCAGTACTTC. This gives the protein CASSYRASGVDQETQYF.

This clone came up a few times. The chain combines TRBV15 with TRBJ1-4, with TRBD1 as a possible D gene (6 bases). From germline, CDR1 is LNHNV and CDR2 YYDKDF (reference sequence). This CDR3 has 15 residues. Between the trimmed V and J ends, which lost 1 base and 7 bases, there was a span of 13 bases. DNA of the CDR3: TGTGCCACCAGCAGAGGGGACATTGGCGGTGAAAAACTGTTTTTT. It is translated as CATSRGDIGGEKLFF. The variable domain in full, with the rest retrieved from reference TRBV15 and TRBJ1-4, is DAMVIQNPRYQVTQFGKPVTLSCSQTLNHNVMYWYQQKSSQAPKLLFHYYDKDFNNEADTPDNFQSRRPNTSFCFLDIRSPGLGDTAMYLCATSRGDIGGEKLFFGSGTQLSVL.

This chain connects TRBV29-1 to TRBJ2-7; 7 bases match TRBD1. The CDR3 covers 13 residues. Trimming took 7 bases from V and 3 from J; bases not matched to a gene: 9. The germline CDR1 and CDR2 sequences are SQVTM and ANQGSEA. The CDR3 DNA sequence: TGCAGCGCAACACCGGGACAGTACTACGAGCAGTACTTC. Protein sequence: CSATPGQYYEQYF.

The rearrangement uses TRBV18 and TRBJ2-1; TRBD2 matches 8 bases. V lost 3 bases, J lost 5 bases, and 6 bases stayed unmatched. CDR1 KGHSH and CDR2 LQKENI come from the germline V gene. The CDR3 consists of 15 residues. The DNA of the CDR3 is TGTGCCAGCTCACCCGGTTTAGCGGGGAACAATGAGCAGTTCTTC. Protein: CASSPGLAGNNEQFF. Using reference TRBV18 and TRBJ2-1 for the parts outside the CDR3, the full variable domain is NAGVMQNPRHLVRRRGQEARLRCSPMKGHSHVYWYRQLPEEGLKFMVYLQKENIIDESGMPKERFSAEFPKEGPSILRIQQVVRGDSAAYFCASSPGLAGNNEQFFGPGTRLTVL.

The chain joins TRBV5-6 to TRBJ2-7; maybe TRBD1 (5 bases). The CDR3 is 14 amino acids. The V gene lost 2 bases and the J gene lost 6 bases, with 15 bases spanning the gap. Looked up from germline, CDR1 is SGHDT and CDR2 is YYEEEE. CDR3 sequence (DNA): TGTGCCAGCAGCTTTGGCAGGGTACCTCCCGAGCAGTACTTC. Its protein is CASSFGRVPPEQYF.

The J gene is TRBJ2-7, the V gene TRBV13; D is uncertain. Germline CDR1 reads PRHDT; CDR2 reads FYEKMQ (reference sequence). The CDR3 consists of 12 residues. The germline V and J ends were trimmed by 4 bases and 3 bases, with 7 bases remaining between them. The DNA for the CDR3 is TGTGCCAGCAGCTCCCACATCTACGAGCAGTACTTC. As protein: CASSSHIYEQYF.

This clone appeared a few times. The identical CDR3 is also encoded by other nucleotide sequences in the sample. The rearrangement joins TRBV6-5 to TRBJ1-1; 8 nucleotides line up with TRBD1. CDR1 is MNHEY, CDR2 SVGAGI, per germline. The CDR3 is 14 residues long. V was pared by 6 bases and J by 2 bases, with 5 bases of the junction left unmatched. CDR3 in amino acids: CASRGGQGNTEAFF. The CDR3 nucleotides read TGTGCCAGCAGGGGAGGACAGGGTAACACTGAAGCTTTCTTT.

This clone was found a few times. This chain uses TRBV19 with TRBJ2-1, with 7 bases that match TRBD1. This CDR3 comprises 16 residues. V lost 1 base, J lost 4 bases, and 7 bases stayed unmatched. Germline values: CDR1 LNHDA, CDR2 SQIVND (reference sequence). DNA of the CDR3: TGTGCCAGTAGTATAGCCGGGACAGCTCCTTACAATGAGCAGTTCTTC. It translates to CASSIAGTAPYNEQFF.

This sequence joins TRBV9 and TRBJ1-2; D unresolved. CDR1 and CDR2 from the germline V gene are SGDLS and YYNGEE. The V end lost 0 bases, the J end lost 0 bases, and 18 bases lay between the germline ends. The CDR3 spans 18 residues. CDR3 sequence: CASSVGGMATLANYGYTF. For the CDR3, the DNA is TGTGCCAGCAGCGTAGGAGGGATGGCTACTCTAGCTAACTATGGCTACACCTTC.

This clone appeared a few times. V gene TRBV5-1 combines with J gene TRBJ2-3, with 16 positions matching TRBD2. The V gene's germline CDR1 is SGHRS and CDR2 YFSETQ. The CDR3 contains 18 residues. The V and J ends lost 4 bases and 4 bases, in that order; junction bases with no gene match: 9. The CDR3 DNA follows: TGCGCCAGCAGCGGAACCGGGACTAGCGGGGGGGCGGCAGATACGCAGTATTTT. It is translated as CASSGTGTSGGAADTQYF.